This T cell receptor beta chain was captured in a study of identical twins. Study-level results: Excess sharing between twins was weaker in beta out-of-frame sequences. The analysis was cross-sectional rather than longitudinal within donors.

This clonotype was found many times. Its antigen is undetermined. TCRdb redid the calling of the 5' RACE reads with MiXCR, one entry per CDR3 protein. This sample carries about 280,000 distinct CDR3 sequences, more than 6.5% of them seen once, and the ten largest clones take roughly 2.1%. All donors were healthy, and all were Caucasian. The same data also went into a second study, on yellow fever vaccine responses in identical twins.

The sequence was collected from a woman under 30 in good health. The material sequenced was memory (CD45RO+) T cells sorted from blood.

The CDR3 DNA sequence: TGTGCCAGCAGTTCTAGGGCGAACACCGGGGAGCTGTTTTTT. Encoded protein: CASSSRANTGELFF. The chain uses TRBV12-3 or TRBV12-4 and TRBJ2-2; no clear D. The CDR3 runs to 14 residues. Trimming removed 4 bases from V and 0 bases from J, with 6 bases in between.